This T cell receptor (beta chain) was captured by sequencing in a study of monozygotic twins with inflammatory bowel disease. Per donor, 2.5 to 3 ml of blood was collected and frozen. On this clonotype: The target antigen is unknown.

Using the 5' RACE reads, TCRdb records one entry per CDR3 protein without DNA. This sample's table reports about 440,000 distinct CDR3 sequences. Study-level results: Some repertoire variability may stem from patients' differing immunosuppressive treatments.

The receptor was isolated from a human donor with ulcerative colitis or Crohn's disease, or a healthy co-twin of an affected twin (not recorded which). The sample was blood.

Here the CDR3 reads CASSFAPRDEAFF. The rearrangement uses TRBV12-3 or TRBV12-4 and TRBJ1-1; TCRdb's D gene call, TRBD1, goes unchecked for lack of DNA. The CDR3 totals 13 residues.